This entry features one T cell receptor (beta chain) sequence. Its target antigen remains unknown. No much larger clone is present one base from it, and per-base qualities are unavailable. TCRdb lists the instrument as Illumina HiSeq 2500. Quantitative 5'-RACE with molecular barcodes was used to prepare TCR beta libraries. In the original analysis: To identify disease-linked TCR variants, a new computational method was used, one built on a probabilistic model of VDJ rearrangement. TCRdb ran its own pipeline on the public reads, namely fastp trimming at Q25 and MiXCR clone calling, and kept in-frame beta chains. Here each entry gathers all rows of one CDR3 protein and keeps the most common genes and DNA. TCRdb, rather than the study authors, made the V and J calls. Here the sample has 250,000 to 350,000 distinct CDR3 sequences; around 21% occur a single time. The ten largest account for roughly 3.6% of the sample.

CDR1 and CDR2, per the germline V gene, are LGHNA and YSLEER. The CDR3 starts with the cysteine, ends with the phenylalanine, and has 14 residues. This entry keeps only the CDR3 DNA: 42 bases, framed from base 1. The V and J ends are trimmed by 1 base and 2 bases, leaving 6 bases between them. The sample originates from a study of CD8 T cells in ankylosing spondylitis (dated by TCRdb to about 2017). Background on the whole study: The study profiled T cell receptor beta repertoires in healthy donors and ankylosing spondylitis patients to find disease-linked TCR variants. In total, the full study cohort was made up of some 110 healthy donors and approximately 27 ankylosing spondylitis patients. Samples of peripheral blood were taken, and for ankylosing spondylitis patients, synovial fluid was collected as well. The full study reports these points: In peripheral blood, the disease-linked clones were found at relatively low frequencies and had a CD8+ phenotype. Some of the motif variants had been reported before in the synovial fluid and blood of reactive arthritis patients, a finding that suggests common disease-initiation mechanisms. Blood from ankylosing spondylitis patients appeared to be characterized by a TCR beta motif composed of roughly 8 highly homologous amino acid variants. The disease-linked clones were reported to be significantly enriched in matched synovial fluid samples from ankylosing spondylitis patients.

The receptor chain draws on TRBV4-3 and TRBJ2-1; TRBD2 is a weak D gene call, 6 bases matching. This receptor was taken from a female donor with ankylosing spondylitis or in good health (not recorded which). The material sequenced was blood, either unsorted or a sorted T cell fraction (not recorded which). The nucleotide sequence reads as follows: TGCGCCAGCAGCCAAGCGGGAGCCTACAATGAGCAGTTCTTC. The encoded protein is CASSQAGAYNEQFF.